A single sample is the source of the 16 T cell receptor beta chains below, sequenced in a study of T cell responses to AZD1222 COVID-19 vaccine. Sequenced by immunoSEQ multiplex PCR; TCRdb stores in-frame clones only, minus some. The sample lists 150,000 to 200,000 clones; approximately 90% were seen once. Sequences were derived from peripheral blood, sampled on day 0 of AZD1222 vaccination. The source is an adult in good health.

This clone was seen only a few times. The chain links TRBV5-4 to TRBJ2-7, with D perhaps TRBD2 (5 bases). Between the trimmed V and J ends, which lost 4 bases and 2 bases, there was a span of 10 bases. The V gene's germline CDR1 is SGHNT and CDR2 YYREEE (reference sequence). The CDR3 length is 13 residues. CDR3 sequence: CASSLERTYEQYF. The CDR3 nucleotides read TGTGCCAGCAGCCTCGAGCGGACCTACGAGCAGTACTTC.

The chain joins TRBV7-3 to TRBJ1-4, with D perhaps TRBD1 (5 bases). Trimming shortened V by 5 bases and J by 15 bases, and 25 bases separated the two germline ends. Germline loops: CDR1 SGHTA, CDR2 FQGTGA. The CDR3 is made up of 15 amino acids. Here the CDR3 DNA reads TGTGCCAGCAGCCCATCGGGTGTAGGGGCGAATTTGGTGTTTTTT. Residues: CASSPSGVGANLVFF.

The gene calls are TRBV5-6 and TRBJ1-2; D uncertain. Germline V gene lookup returns CDR1 SGHDT and CDR2 YYEEEE. The CDR3 is made up of 12 amino acids. V was cut by 6 bases and J by 4 bases, with 10 bases left in between. CDR3 residues: CASTLLGYGYTF. Written as DNA, the CDR3 is TGTGCCAGCACCCTCTTGGGCTATGGCTACACCTTC.

This chain uses TRBV19 with TRBJ1-1, with D perhaps TRBD1 (5 bases). This CDR3 has 13 amino acids. V lost 3 bases and J lost 2, with 7 bases in between. The germline V gene encodes CDR1 LNHDA and CDR2 SQIVND (reference sequence). CDR3 loop: CASSMTENTEAFF. CDR3 nucleotides: TGTGCCAGTAGTATGACAGAAAACACTGAAGCTTTCTTT. Variable domain in full (rest from reference TRBV19 and TRBJ1-1): DGGITQSPKYLFRKEGQNVTLSCEQNLNHDAMYWYRQDPGQGLRLIYYSQIVNDFQKGDIAEGYSVSREKKESFPLTVTSAQKNPTAFYLCASSMTENTEAFFGQGTRLTVV.

This chain connects TRBV5-8 to TRBJ2-1; D assignment may be TRBD1 or TRBD2 (5 bases each). V lost 4 bases and J lost 10, with 21 bases in between. Germline lookup yields CDR1 SGHTS and CDR2 YDEGEE. CDR3 length equals 15 residues. CDR3 DNA: TGTGCCAGCAGCCAGTATCTTTACGGGACCCAAGAGCAGTTCTTC. Its translation is CASSQYLYGTQEQFF.

V usage is TRBV14 and J usage is TRBJ2-3; no clear D. This CDR3 is built from 11 residues. Germline lookup yields CDR1 SGHDN and CDR2 FVKESK. V was shortened by 3 bases and J by 7 bases, with 5 bases between the two germline ends. CDR3 coding DNA: TGTGCCAGCAGCCAGGGTAATACGCAGTATTTT. Residues: CASSQGNTQYF.

This clone was recorded only once. The rearrangement joins TRBV5-8 to TRBJ2-1, with D perhaps assigned TRBD1 or TRBD2 (5 bases each). CDR1 is SGHTS and CDR2 is YDEGEE in the germline V gene. V was cut by 9 bases and J by 5 bases, with 18 bases left in between. The CDR3 consists of 14 residues. CDR3 region: CATSDWGKHNEQFF. CDR3 coding DNA: TGTGCCACCTCGGATTGGGGGAAACACAATGAGCAGTTCTTC. The whole variable domain, filled in from reference TRBV5-8 and TRBJ2-1, reads EAGVTQSPTHLIKTRGQQATLRCSPISGHTSVYWYQQALGLGLQFLLWYDEGEERNRGNFPPRFSGRQFPNYSSELNVNALELEDSALYLCATSDWGKHNEQFFGPGTRLTVL.

This clone was seen once. The V gene is TRBV14, the J gene TRBJ2-1; possible D gene TRBD1, 6 bases. This CDR3 spans 14 amino acids. Deletions cut 5 bases from V and 3 bases from J, with 11 bases between. CDR1 SGHDN and CDR2 FVKESK come from the germline V gene. The CDR3: CASSTGHLYNEQFF. In DNA, the CDR3 is TGTGCCAGCAGCACGGGACACCTCTACAATGAGCAGTTCTTC.

The chain links TRBV4-3 to TRBJ1-6; possible D gene TRBD1, 5 bases. This CDR3 is built from 17 residues. V lost 0 bases and J 8 bases, leaving 17 bases between the germline ends. CDR1 and CDR2 (germline): LGHNA, YSLEER. This CDR3 reads CASSQDLPPGVDSPLHF. Here the CDR3 DNA reads TGCGCCAGCAGCCAAGATCTTCCTCCGGGGGTGGATTCACCCCTCCACTTT.

The chain uses TRBV5-1 and TRBJ2-1, with TRBD2 matching over 7 bases. J was trimmed by 3 bases and V by 1 base; bases with no gene match: 4. The CDR3 runs to 15 residues. Germline CDR1 SGHRS, CDR2 YFSETQ. CDR3 amino acids: CASSLLSGDYNEQFF. The CDR3 nucleotides are TGCGCCAGCAGCTTGTTGAGCGGGGACTACAATGAGCAGTTCTTC.

The chain is built from TRBV12-3 or TRBV12-4 and TRBJ1-3; the D gene is possibly TRBD1 (5 bases). The CDR3 consists of 13 residues. The V end was cut by 8 bases, the J end by 3 bases, with 11 bases between. The DNA of the CDR3 is TGTGCCAGCGTCAGGGACTATGGAAACACCATATATTTT. Amino acid sequence: CASVRDYGNTIYF.

The V and J genes are TRBV6-5 and TRBJ1-1; 9 bases are shared with TRBD1. V was clipped by 6 bases and J by 5 bases; unmatched bases: 7. The CDR3 loop spans 14 amino acids. Germline V gene sequence: CDR1 MNHEY, CDR2 SVGAGI. The CDR3 DNA reads as TGTGCCAGCAGGGACAGGGGAGTAGAGACTGAAGCTTTCTTT. Amino acids: CASRDRGVETEAFF.

The chain has TRBV18 and TRBJ1-1; 7 bases agree with TRBD1. The V gene's germline CDR1 is KGHSH and CDR2 LQKENI. The J segment lost 5 bases and the V segment lost 6 bases, leaving 9 bases of the junction unmatched. The CDR3 loop spans 14 amino acids. The CDR3 region is CASSPDRLRTEAFF. The CDR3 DNA reads TGTGCCAGCTCGCCGGACAGGTTGAGGACTGAAGCTTTCTTT.

This chain links TRBV2 with TRBJ2-5; D possibly corresponds to TRBD2 (6 bases). The V end lost 7 bases, the J end lost 5 bases, and 11 bases lay between the germline ends. The CDR3 has 12 amino acids. CDR1 and CDR2 (germline): SNHLY, FYNNEI. CDR3 protein: CASKEAGETQYF. Here the CDR3 DNA reads TGTGCCAGCAAGGAGGCGGGGGAGACCCAGTACTTC.

The chain couples TRBV5-4 to TRBJ2-7; maybe TRBD2 (6 bases). This CDR3 comprises 15 residues. Germline V lookup: CDR1 SGHNT, CDR2 YYREEE (reference sequence). V shed 0 bases and J shed 3 bases, with 13 bases lying between them. The CDR3 loop is CASSLEGAGSYEQYF. The CDR3 DNA reads as TGTGCCAGCAGCTTGGAGGGTGCGGGGAGCTACGAGCAGTACTTC.

The chain has TRBV29-1 and TRBJ2-1, with 8 nucleotides matching TRBD2. This CDR3 region has 15 residues. J gave up 3 bases and V 7 bases, and 11 bases lay outside the gene matches. Germline CDR1 reads SQVTM; CDR2 reads ANQGSEA. Here the CDR3 DNA reads TGCAGCGGACGAACAGCGGGAGCTAACTACAATGAGCAGTTCTTC. It encodes CSGRTAGANYNEQFF.